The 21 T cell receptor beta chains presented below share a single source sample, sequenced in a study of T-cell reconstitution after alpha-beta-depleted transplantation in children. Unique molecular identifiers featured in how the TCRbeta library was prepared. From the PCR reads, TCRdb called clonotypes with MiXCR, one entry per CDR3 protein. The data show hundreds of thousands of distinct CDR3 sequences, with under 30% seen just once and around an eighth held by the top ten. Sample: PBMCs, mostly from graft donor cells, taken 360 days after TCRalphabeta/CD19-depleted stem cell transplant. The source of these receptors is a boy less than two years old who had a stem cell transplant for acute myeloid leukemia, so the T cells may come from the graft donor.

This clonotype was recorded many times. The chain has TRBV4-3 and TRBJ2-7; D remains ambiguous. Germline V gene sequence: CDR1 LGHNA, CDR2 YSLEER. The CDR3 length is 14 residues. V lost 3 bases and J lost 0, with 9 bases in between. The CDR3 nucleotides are TGCGCCAGCAGCCATGACCCCAGCTCCTACGAGCAGTACTTC. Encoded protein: CASSHDPSSYEQYF.

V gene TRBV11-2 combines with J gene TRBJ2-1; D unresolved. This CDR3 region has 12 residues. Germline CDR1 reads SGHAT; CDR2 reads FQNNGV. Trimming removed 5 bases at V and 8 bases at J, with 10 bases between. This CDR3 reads CASSTLLDEQFF. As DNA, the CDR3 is TGTGCCAGCAGCACCCTACTGGATGAGCAGTTCTTC.

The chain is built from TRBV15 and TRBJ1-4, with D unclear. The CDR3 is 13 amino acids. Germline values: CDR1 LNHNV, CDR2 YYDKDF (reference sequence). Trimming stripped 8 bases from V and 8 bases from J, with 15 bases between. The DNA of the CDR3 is TGTGCCACCCAAGAACAATCTCGGGAAAAACTGTTTTTT. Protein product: CATQEQSREKLFF.

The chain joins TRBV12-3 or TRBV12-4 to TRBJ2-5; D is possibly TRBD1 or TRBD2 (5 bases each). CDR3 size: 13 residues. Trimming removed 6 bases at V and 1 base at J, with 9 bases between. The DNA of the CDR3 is TGTGCCAGCAGGGGACGAATCCAAGAGACCCAGTACTTC. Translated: CASRGRIQETQYF.

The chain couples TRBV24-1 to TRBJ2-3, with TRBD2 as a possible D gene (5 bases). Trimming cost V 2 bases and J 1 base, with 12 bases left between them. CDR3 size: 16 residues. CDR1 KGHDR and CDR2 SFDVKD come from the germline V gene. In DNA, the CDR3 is TGTGCCACCAGTGATTACGAGGGCGTGGGCACAGATACGCAGTATTTT. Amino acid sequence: CATSDYEGVGTDTQYF.

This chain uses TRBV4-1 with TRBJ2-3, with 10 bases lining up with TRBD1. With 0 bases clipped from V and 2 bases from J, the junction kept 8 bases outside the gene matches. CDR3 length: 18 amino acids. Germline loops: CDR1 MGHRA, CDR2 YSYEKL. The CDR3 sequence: CASSQDAGTGAHTDTQYF. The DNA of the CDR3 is TGCGCCAGCAGCCAAGACGCGGGGACAGGGGCCCACACAGATACGCAGTATTTT.

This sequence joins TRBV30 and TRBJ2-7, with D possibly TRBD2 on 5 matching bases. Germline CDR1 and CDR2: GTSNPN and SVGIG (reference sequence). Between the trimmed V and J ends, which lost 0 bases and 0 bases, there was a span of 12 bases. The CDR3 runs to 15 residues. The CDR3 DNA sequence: TGTGCCTGGAGTGTCCCGGGATACGTCTCCTACGAGCAGTACTTC. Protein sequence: CAWSVPGYVSYEQYF. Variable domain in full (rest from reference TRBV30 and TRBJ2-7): SQTIHQWPATLVQPVGSPLSLECTVEGTSNPNLYWYRQAAGRGLQLLFYSVGIGQISSEVPQNLSASRPQDRQFILSSKKLLLSDSGFYLCAWSVPGYVSYEQYFGPGTRLTVT.

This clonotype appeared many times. CDR3 nucleotide sequence: TGTGCCATCAGTGACCTGCCCCCCGGGACAGAACTATACGAGCAGTACGTC. Its translation: CAISDLPPGTELYEQYV. The chain couples TRBV10-3 to TRBJ2-7; 7 positions agree with TRBD1. Trimming cost V 3 bases and J 4 bases; bases outside gene matches: 15. The CDR3 spans 17 residues. CDR1 is ENHRY and CDR2 is SYGVKD in the germline V gene.

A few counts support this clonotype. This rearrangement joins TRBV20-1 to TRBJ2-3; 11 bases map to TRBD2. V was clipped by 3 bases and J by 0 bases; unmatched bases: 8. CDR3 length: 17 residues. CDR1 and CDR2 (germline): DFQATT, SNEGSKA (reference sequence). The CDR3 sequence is CSASPLAGGSSTDTQYF. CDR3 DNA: TGCAGTGCTAGCCCTCTAGCGGGGGGATCTAGCACAGATACGCAGTATTTT.

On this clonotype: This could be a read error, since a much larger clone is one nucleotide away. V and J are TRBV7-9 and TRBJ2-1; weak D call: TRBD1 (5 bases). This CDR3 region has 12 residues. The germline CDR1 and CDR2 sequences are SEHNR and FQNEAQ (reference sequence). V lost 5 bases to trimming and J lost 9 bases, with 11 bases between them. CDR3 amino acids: CASSRQGTEQFF. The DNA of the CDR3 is TGTGCCAGCAGCCGCCAGGGCACTGAGCAGTTCTTC.

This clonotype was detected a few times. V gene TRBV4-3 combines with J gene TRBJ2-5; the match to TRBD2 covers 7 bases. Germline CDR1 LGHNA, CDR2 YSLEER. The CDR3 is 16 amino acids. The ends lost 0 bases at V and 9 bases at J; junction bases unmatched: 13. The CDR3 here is CASSQDRASGGGAQYF. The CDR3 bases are TGCGCCAGCAGCCAAGATCGGGCTAGCGGAGGTGGGGCCCAGTACTTC.

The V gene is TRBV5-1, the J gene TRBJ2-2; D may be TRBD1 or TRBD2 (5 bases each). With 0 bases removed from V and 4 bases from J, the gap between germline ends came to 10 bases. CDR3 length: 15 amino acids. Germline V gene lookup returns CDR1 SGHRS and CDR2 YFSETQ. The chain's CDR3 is CASSLEGTTTGELFF. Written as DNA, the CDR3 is TGCGCCAGCAGCTTGGAGGGGACCACCACCGGGGAGCTGTTTTTT.

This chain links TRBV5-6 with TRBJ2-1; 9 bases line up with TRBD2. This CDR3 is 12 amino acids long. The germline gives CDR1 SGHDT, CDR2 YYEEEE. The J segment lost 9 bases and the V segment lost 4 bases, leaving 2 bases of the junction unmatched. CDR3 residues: CASSKTSGEQFF. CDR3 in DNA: TGTGCCAGCAGCAAGACTAGCGGTGAGCAGTTCTTC.

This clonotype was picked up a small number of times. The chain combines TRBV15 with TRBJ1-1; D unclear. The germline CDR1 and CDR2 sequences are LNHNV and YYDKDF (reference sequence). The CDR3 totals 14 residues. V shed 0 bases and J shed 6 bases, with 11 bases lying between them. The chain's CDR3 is CATSRDRLPAEAFF. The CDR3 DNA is TGTGCCACCAGCAGAGATCGACTGCCCGCTGAAGCTTTCTTT.

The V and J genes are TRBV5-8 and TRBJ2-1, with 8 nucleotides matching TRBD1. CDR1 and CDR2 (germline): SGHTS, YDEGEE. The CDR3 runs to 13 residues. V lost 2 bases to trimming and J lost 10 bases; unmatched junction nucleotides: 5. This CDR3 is CASSLGTGQEQFF. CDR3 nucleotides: TGTGCCAGCAGCTTAGGGACAGGCCAAGAGCAGTTCTTC.

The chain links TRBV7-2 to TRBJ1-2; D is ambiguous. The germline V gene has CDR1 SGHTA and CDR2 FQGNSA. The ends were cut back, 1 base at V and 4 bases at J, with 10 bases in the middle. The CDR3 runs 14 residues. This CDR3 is CASSLVGWSYGYTF. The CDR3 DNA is TGTGCCAGCAGCTTAGTGGGGTGGAGCTATGGCTACACCTTC.

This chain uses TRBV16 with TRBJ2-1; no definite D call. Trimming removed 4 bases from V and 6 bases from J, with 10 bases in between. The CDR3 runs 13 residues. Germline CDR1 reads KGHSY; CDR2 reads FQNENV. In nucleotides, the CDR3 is TGTGCCAGCAGCCCACCTCAGCCCAATGAGCAGTTCTTC. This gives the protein CASSPPQPNEQFF.

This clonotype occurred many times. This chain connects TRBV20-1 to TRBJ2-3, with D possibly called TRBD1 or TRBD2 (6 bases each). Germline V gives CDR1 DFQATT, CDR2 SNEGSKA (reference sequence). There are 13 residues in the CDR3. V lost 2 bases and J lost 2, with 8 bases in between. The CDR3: CSARRGATDTQYF. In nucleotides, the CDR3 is TGCAGTGCTAGAAGGGGGGCCACAGATACGCAGTATTTT.

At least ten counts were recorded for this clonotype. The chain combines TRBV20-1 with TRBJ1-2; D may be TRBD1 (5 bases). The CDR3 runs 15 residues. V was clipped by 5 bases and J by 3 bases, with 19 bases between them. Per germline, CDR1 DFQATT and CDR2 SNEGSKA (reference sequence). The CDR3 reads CSALLGTLSYYGYTF. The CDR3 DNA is TGCAGTGCTTTGCTCGGGACGCTATCGTACTATGGCTACACCTTC.

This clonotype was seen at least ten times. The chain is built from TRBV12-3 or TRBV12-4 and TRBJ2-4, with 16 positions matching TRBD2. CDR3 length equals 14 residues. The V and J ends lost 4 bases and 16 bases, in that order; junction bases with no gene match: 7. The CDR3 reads CASSSGTSGGAGYF. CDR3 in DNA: TGTGCCAGCAGTTCCGGGACTAGCGGGGGGGCCGGTTACTTC.

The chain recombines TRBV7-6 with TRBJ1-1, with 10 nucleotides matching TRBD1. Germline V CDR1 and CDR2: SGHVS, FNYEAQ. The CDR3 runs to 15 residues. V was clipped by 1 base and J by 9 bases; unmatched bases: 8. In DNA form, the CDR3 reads TGTGCCAGCAGCTTAGAATCCGGGACAGGGGACCAAGCTTTCTTT. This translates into CASSLESGTGDQAFF. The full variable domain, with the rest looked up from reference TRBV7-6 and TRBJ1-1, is GAGVSQSPRYKVTKRGQDVALRCDPISGHVSLYWYRQALGQGPEFLTYFNYEAQQDKSGLPNDRFSAERPEGSISTLTIQRTEQRDSAMYRCASSLESGTGDQAFFGQGTRLTVV.